Below, 7 T cell receptor beta chains from the same sample are listed, as sequenced in a study of regulatory T cells in long-lasting Graves disease (dated by TCRdb to the early 2020s). The label giving this sample's time point can be read as: newly diagnosed GD, antithyroid drugs for less than 3 months. For both TCR sequencing and RNA sequencing, RNA was extracted from PBMCs in TRIzol. Library prep was done by multiplex PCR. The instrument was an Illumina HiSeq 4000. To build TCR beta libraries, CDR3 regions were amplified by Arm-PCR using iRepertoire HTBI primers. TCRdb trimmed the raw reads at Q25, called clones with MiXCR and kept productive beta chains. Rows with one shared CDR3 protein collapse into an entry with the most common genes and DNA. The sample includes hundreds of thousands of distinct CDR3 sequences, with 12% observed a single time. The top ten clones comprise about 8.9% of the sample.

These records were also assigned to another study, of T cells in Graves' hyperthyroidism and ophthalmopathy.

The source was peripheral blood mononuclear cells (PBMCs), collected at new diagnosis, from a patient treated with antithyroid drugs. The receptors stem from a woman younger than 45 with Graves disease. Donor details come from another sample of the same person, matched by shared clones.

The chain is built from TRBV6-5 and TRBJ1-5; D ambiguous. V lost 2 bases to trimming and J lost 4 bases, with 15 bases between them. The CDR3 runs to 16 residues. Germline V CDR1 and CDR2: MNHEY, SVGAGI. The CDR3 here is CASSYGSGQLNQPQHF. As DNA, the CDR3 is TGTGCCAGCAGTTACGGTTCAGGCCAGTTGAATCAGCCCCAGCATTTT.

On this clonotype: One end of the junction varies from germline; a read error may be responsible. V usage is TRBV7-2 and J usage is TRBJ2-1; TRBD2 is a possible D gene (5 bases). Germline assignment: CDR1 SGHTA and CDR2 FQGNSA. This CDR3 has 15 residues. The CDR3 nucleotides read TGTGTCAGCAGCCCCACTTCCACGATCACGGGAGAGCAGTTCTTC. Translated, it gives CVSSPTSTITGEQFF.

The gene calls are TRBV6-1 and TRBJ1-2; D remains unclear. The CDR3 sequence is 11 residues long. Trimming removed 8 bases from V and 8 bases from J, with 12 bases in between. Looked up from germline, CDR1 is MNHNS and CDR2 is SASEGT. The CDR3 spells CASRESGGYTF. The CDR3 region has the DNA TGTGCCAGCCGAGAAAGCGGGGGCTACACCTTC.

This clonotype was counted at least ten times. The chain joins TRBV5-1 to TRBJ2-1, with D unresolved. V was shortened by 0 bases and J by 2 bases, with 9 bases between the two germline ends. The CDR3 totals 15 residues. Per germline, CDR1 SGHRS and CDR2 YFSETQ. The CDR3 reads CASSLELPTYNEQFF. CDR3 nucleotides: TGCGCCAGCAGCTTGGAACTACCGACCTACAATGAGCAGTTCTTC.

This clonotype was picked up many times. The chain is built from TRBV7-2 and TRBJ2-1; D tentatively reads TRBD1 or TRBD2 (5 bases each). This CDR3 contains 16 residues. The germline V gene encodes CDR1 SGHTA and CDR2 FQGNSA. V dropped 4 bases and J dropped 4 bases, with 17 bases sitting between them. CDR3 nucleotide sequence: TGTGCCAGCAGCTCCAGACGGGGCCCACCTTACAATGAGCAGTTCTTC. Its translation: CASSSRRGPPYNEQFF. The full variable domain, with the rest looked up from reference TRBV7-2 and TRBJ2-1, is GAGVSQSPSNKVTEKGKDVELRCDPISGHTALYWYRQSLGQGLEFLIYFQGNSAPDKSGLPSDRFSAERTGGSVSTLTIQRTQQEDSAVYLCASSSRRGPPYNEQFFGPGTRLTVL.

This clonotype was detected ten times or more. V and J are TRBV6-2 or TRBV6-3 and TRBJ1-2, with D perhaps matching TRBD1 (6 bases). Trimming cost V 0 bases and J 4 bases, with 18 bases left between them. This CDR3 spans 17 amino acids. The V gene's germline CDR1 is MNHEY and CDR2 SVGEGT. The CDR3 nucleotides are TGTGCCAGCAGTTACTCGAGGGGGGGCGGCTCTAGCTATGGCTACACCTTC. This sequence encodes CASSYSRGGGSSYGYTF.

Comment on this clonotype: Lacking the conserved final phenylalanine or tryptophan, this CDR3 likely reflects a read error. The chain joins TRBV7-9 to TRBJ2-5; weak D call: TRBD2 (5 bases). Germline lookup yields CDR1 SEHNR and CDR2 FQNEAQ (reference sequence). CDR3 size: 16 residues. V lost 5 bases and J lost 3, with 19 bases in between. CDR3 protein: CASSPRGLAKEETQYC. CDR3 sequence (DNA): TGTGCCAGCAGCCCCCGAGGCTTAGCGAAAGAAGAGACCCAGTACTGC.